This T cell receptor beta chain emerged from a study of cytomegalovirus exposure and HLA in healthy donors (dated by TCRdb to 2016 to 2017). Regarding the research as a whole: An earlier analysis of roughly 500 of the donors reported approximately 260 Gb of sequence data and around 110 million unique TCR beta sequences obtained from about 179 million T cells. Across 398 genotyped donors of the cohort, an average of roughly 230,000 unique TCR beta nucleotide sequences per donor were sequenced, and around 19% of those sequences were non-productive. Using immunosequencing, the study profiled T cell repertoires from 666 subjects and related those repertoires to cytomegalovirus serostatus. Typing coverage differed by locus: A, B, C, DRB1 and DQB1 were typed in about 629-640 donors, DQA1 in 500 to 550, DPA1 in approximately 610, and DPB1 in 400 to 480. To decide whether each TCR beta V gene segment behaved as functional or pseudogenic, an earlier analysis of some 600 of the donors relied on high-throughput TCR beta sequencing. Roughly 290 gigabases of sequencing data and around 80 million unique TCR sequences made up an early release that covered several hundred HLA-typed donors. HLA typing included class I and class II loci at four-digit resolution. A later genetic analysis took genome-wide SNP genotypes for about 55% of the 666 donors and used that subset as a discovery cohort. The study aimed to test whether signatures of past pathogen exposure could be identified by cataloging public T cell receptors. All discovery cohort repertoires had been generated on a single sequencing platform. In the later analysis, no new phenotypic data were used to find candidate immune exposures; instead, reliance was placed on TCR beta sequences and their occurrence across donors. Of the approximately 400 genotyped donors, roughly 80% fell in the genetic ancestry cluster associated with self-reported Caucasian donors. Besides the first cohort of 666 subjects, a separate validation cohort made up of 120 or so different subjects was used. High-throughput TCR immunosequencing, statistical association of individual TCRs with disease status, and machine learning were combined to predict cytomegalovirus infection status. A later analysis re-analyzed previously published TCR beta repertoires from 500 to 700 donors and added high-resolution HLA genotyping to study TCR occurrence patterns. Alongside the repertoire data, information on donor age, sex, ethnicity and CMV serostatus was compiled. Because of strong linkage in the cohort, roughly five DR-DQ haplotypes were treated as single units for association and clustering. Findings and caveats that apply to the study as a whole: According to a later analysis, TCR association rates differed among HLA loci, with DRB1 alleles showing the most associated TCRs and HLA-C alleles showing the fewest. In an earlier analysis of under 600 of the donors, most TCR beta V segments were observed in productive rearrangements about 87% or about 30% of the time, broadly matching IMGT annotations. In vitro tests confirmed that three of the cytomegalovirus-associated TCR beta chains recognize cytomegalovirus antigens. In a later analysis, several top co-occurrence clusters were reported to appear linked to parvovirus B19, influenza, CMV and Epstein-Barr virus. Only TCR beta chains were sequenced in this cohort, and the absence of alpha or paired-chain data limited detectable features. The classifier was reported to diagnose cytomegalovirus status with high specificity and sensitivity in both the original cohort and the validation cohort. Because the 87-base-pair reads could not distinguish some IMGT-functional V segments, including TRBV6-2 and TRBV6-3, those segments were excluded. A later analysis associated 17,000 or so TCR beta sequences with specific HLA alleles at a false discovery rate of 0.05. The authors suggested that the approach could potentially be generalized to other disease states and immunological phenotypes. Because counts were too low, some 17 rarely observed V segments, including chromosome 9 orphons, were excluded from the earlier analysis of 587 of the donors. The only immune exposure information available for the cohort was CMV serostatus. In a later analysis, HLA-associated TCR beta chains were found to be more clonally expanded and to have lower generation probabilities than equally common non-associated chains. In the study, about 150 TCR beta chains were listed as associated with cytomegalovirus. Most TCR sequences were observed very rarely across donors, whereas some public TCRs were present in many individuals. Linkage disequilibrium might explain the correlated functional status among segregating V segments, but an unknown experimental factor could not be ruled out. In a later genetic analysis, fewer N-insertions in productive TCRs were reported among donors in an Asian-associated ancestry cluster than the roughly 640-donor mean. Strong co-occurrence of HLA alleles, especially DR and DQ, made assigning TCR associations to individual alleles difficult. A cluster of highly shared sequence variants was judged likely to be a technical artifact of the sequencing pipeline. Sequencing depth was assumed to be roughly uniform across donors in the presence/absence analyses, though that assumption may not hold. According to a later analysis, most CMV-associated TCR beta chains appeared to be HLA-restricted, and the HLA associations seemed to be driven largely by CMV exposure. In a later genetic analysis, a missense DCLRE1C variant was associated with V-gene and J-gene trimming of TCR beta chains, and the association was replicated in an independent cohort. A further reported finding was that TCR beta sequences accurately predicted the HLA-A and HLA-B alleles for most subjects in the first cohort. Because some donors lacked HLA typing at each locus, the association tests relied only on the typed subset.

V is reduced by 1 base and J by 0 bases, leaving a spacing of 10 bases between them. As encoded in the germline V gene, CDR1 is LGHNA while CDR2 is YNFKEQ. The CDR3 starts with the cysteine, ends with the phenylalanine, and has 16 residues. Of the read, only the CDR3 DNA is kept; its 48 bases are in frame from base 1. Points on this clone: It lacks a known antigen. No qualities accompany the bases; no much larger clone lies one base away.

In total, approximately 690 healthy bone marrow donors made up the cohort. Cohort members were all nominally healthy when sampled, although unrecorded immune exposures were likely present. The donor tested CMV seropositive, placing the donor among the approximately 290 seropositive members of the cohort. A peripheral blood sample was provided by each donor, and peripheral blood mononuclear cells were used for TCR beta sequencing. The Qiagen DNeasy Blood Extraction Kit was used to extract genomic DNA from the blood cell samples. Preparation of the library involved the immunoSEQ multiplex PCR assay. For the multiplex PCR, a mixture combining 60 forward primers for TCR Vbeta segments and 13 reverse primers for TCR Jbeta segments was used. Amplification of the CDR3 region of rearranged TCR beta genes was performed with a multiplex PCR assay on genomic DNA. Amplified TCR beta libraries were sequenced as 87-base-pair reads on the Illumina HiSeq System. The original methods were these. A later analysis counted 65 million to 90 million unique TCR beta chains across the 650 to 800 repertoires, and 9 million to 14 million of these chains were shared by at least two donors. A nearest-neighbor algorithm error-corrected the raw reads and collapsed the reads into unique sequences, merging closely related sequences to remove PCR and sequencing errors. CDR3 sequences were aligned to IMGT reference sequences to assign V, D and J gene segments. Each retained sequence needed at least a six-nucleotide match to both a V gene segment and a J gene segment. A rearrangement counted as productive if the CDR3 had no stop codons and remained in frame with V and J, and every other rearrangement counted as non-productive. Following IMGT convention, CDR3 was defined as the stretch from the second conserved V-encoded cysteine to the conserved J-encoded phenylalanine. Sequences without an unambiguous match to a single V gene segment were excluded from the earlier analysis of almost 600 of the donors. An earlier analysis of 587 of the donors classified V segments as functional when productive rearrangements were above 56.7% and as segregating when the standard deviation between donors was above 5%. A statistical classification framework was built to diagnose cytomegalovirus status from the catalog of TCR beta chain sequences. V and J gene assignment, in a later analysis, came from comparing TCR nucleotide sequences with IMGT/GENE-DB human TR gene sequences. Using the TCRdist pipeline, a later analysis assigned CDR3 sequences along with most-parsimonious VDJ recombination scenarios. In a later analysis, each TCR beta chain was defined by its CDR3 amino acid sequence together with its V-gene family, and reads without a unique V-gene family were excluded. In a later analysis, fewer than 600 highly shared, low-generation-probability nucleotide sequences were removed to address suspected cross-contamination and a sequencing artifact. In a later analysis, a clonal expansion index was calculated for each public chain from normalized within-repertoire ranks of inferred template counts. In a later analysis, generation probabilities were computed using a VDJ recombination model fitted to out-of-frame rearrangements, and the results were checked against IGoR. In a later analysis, TCR-TCR, TCR-HLA and TCR-CMV co-occurrence was scored with hypergeometric tests, and a repertoire-size bias correction was applied to TCR pairs. In a later analysis, false discovery rates were estimated by permuting HLA or CMV assignments 20 times. In a later analysis, co-occurring TCRs were grouped using DBSCAN, and TCRdist sequence similarity was added for clustering within HLA-allele-positive subsets. Repertoires with fewer than 30,000 or more than 120,000 public chains were left out of co-occurrence clustering, as were about 5 repertoires with anomalous nucleotide sharing. TCRdb retrieved this table from immuneACCESS and kept in-frame rearrangements only. Not all clones are present; in checked studies, unresolved V genes account for under half, and no reason is known for the remainder. Clonal size and the V and J genes are those of that table, whereas D and trimming came from the DNA. The sample has about 120,000 clones on record, under 85% of them singletons. The ten largest account for 5.8% of the sample.

The V and J genes are TRBV4-2 and TRBJ2-1, with the D segment identity uncertain. The clonotype originates from a man younger than 35 in good health and CMV-seropositive. Material for sequencing was PBMCs. Here is the DNA: TGTGCCAGCAGCCAAGTTCAACAGAACTCCTACAATGAGCAGTTCTTC. Its coded protein is CASSQVQQNSYNEQFF.